The 5 T cell receptor beta chains listed next were all sequenced from one sample in a study of T cells in Graves' hyperthyroidism and ophthalmopathy. Amplification of TCR beta CDR3 regions used RNA as the template. When the TCR CDR3 underwent first-round RT-PCR, the HTBI primer set was used. TCRdb itself ran the multiplex PCR reads through MiXCR, one entry per CDR3 protein. The table has fewer than 550,000 distinct CDR3 sequences, about a sixth seen once. Sequencing was done on a sample of blood. The receptor source for this set is a young woman with Graves' hyperthyroidism.

This clonotype was recorded many times. The chain couples TRBV3-1 to TRBJ2-7; TRBD2 agrees at 15 bases. The trim removed 6 bases at V and 4 bases at J, leaving 1 base unmatched. Germline V CDR1 and CDR2: LGHDT, YNNKEL (reference sequence). This CDR3 comprises 14 residues. The CDR3 here is CASRGTSGGYEQYF. CDR3 DNA: TGTGCCAGCAGGGGGACTAGCGGGGGGTACGAGCAGTACTTC.

This clonotype has a count of ten or more. The J gene is TRBJ1-2, the V gene TRBV19; TRBD1 is a possible D gene (5 bases). This CDR3 region has 15 residues. From germline, CDR1 is LNHDA and CDR2 SQIVND (reference sequence). Trimming took 9 bases from V and 4 from J, leaving 21 bases between them. The CDR3 nucleotides read TGTGCCAGCGAAAGGGGTATCGGGATGGGCTATGGCTACACCTTC. The encoded protein is CASERGIGMGYGYTF.

This clonotype was detected only once. The gene calls are TRBV6-4 and TRBJ2-3; TRBD2 aligns across 8 bases. V shed 8 bases and J 2 bases; nucleotides not matched to a gene: 12. The length of the CDR3 is 16 residues. Germline V gene data show CDR1 as MRHNA and CDR2 as SNTAGT. The CDR3: CASGNGLSGDTDTQYF. CDR3 nucleotides: TGTGCCAGCGGAAACGGGCTTAGCGGGGACACAGATACGCAGTATTTT.

The chain recombines TRBV7-2 with TRBJ1-2; D possibly corresponds to TRBD1 (6 bases). Germline CDR1 reads SGHTA; CDR2 reads FQGNSA. Trimming took 5 bases from V and 8 from J, leaving 15 bases between them. This CDR3 has 13 residues. CDR3 DNA: TGTGCCAGCAGCGGCAACAGGGTGCGAGGCTACACCTTC. It translates to CASSGNRVRGYTF.

This clonotype was found many times. V usage is TRBV12-3 or TRBV12-4 and J usage is TRBJ2-3, with 12 bases that match TRBD1. The CDR3 has 17 amino acids. The trim removed 4 bases at V and 2 bases at J, leaving 7 bases unmatched. CDR3 region: CASSSAGTGGFTDTQYF. The CDR3, as DNA: TGTGCCAGCAGTTCGGCCGGGACAGGGGGCTTCACAGATACGCAGTATTTT.